This TCR beta chain was retrieved from a study of blood T cells in healthy people across ages. Study observations and caveats: Versus aged donors, long-lived donors had higher diversity and more naive CD4+ cells.

The use of a sample-barcoded 5' primer and a J-beta primer mix characterized a second PCR of roughly 6 to 11 cycles. A 12-random-nucleotide template-switch adaptor tagged each cDNA molecule. TCRdb used MiXCR to reprocess the 5' RACE reads, holding one entry per CDR3 protein. The sample yields over 1,500,000 distinct CDR3 sequences, about 39% seen once. The CDR3 contains 14 residues. The ends were cut back, 6 bases at V and 1 base at J, with 13 bases in the middle. The germline CDR1 and CDR2 sequences are DFQATT and SNEGSKA (reference sequence). The sample holds a few counts of this clonotype. No antigen is known for it. Donors ranged from about 6 to 95 years old and were healthy Caucasians in Russia. Each donor had 8.5 to 10 milliliters of peripheral blood drawn.

The specimen was blood. The rearrangement joins TRBV20-1 to TRBJ1-5; unclear D gene. The sequence came from a human donor in good health. The CDR3 region is CSALKGTSNQPQHF. The CDR3 DNA sequence: TGCAGTGCCCTCAAAGGCACAAGCAATCAGCCCCAGCATTTT.